The entry below gives a single T cell receptor (beta chain) sequence along with its context. Per the original methods: Estimation of nucleated cell counts relied on the amplification of reference gene primers. Sequencing was performed with immunoSEQ multiplex PCR; in TCRdb, only in-frame clones are kept and a portion is missing. That table furnishes V, J and clone size, whereas the DNA furnished D and trimming. This table holds around 140,000 clones, less than 85% found once. This entry belongs to a study of blood T cell repertoires in COVID-19. Turning to the study itself: Samples came from the United States, Italy and Spain, spanning acute and convalescent COVID-19. Nucleic acid was either cDNA or gDNA, and it came from T cells, B-cell-depleted T cells, or PBMCs.

V was pared by 4 bases and J by 4 bases, with 11 bases between. The CDR3 loop spans 15 amino acids. Germline V gene data show CDR1 as SGHDN and CDR2 as FVKESK. This chain uses TRBV14 with TRBJ1-6; D is unclear. Sequenced sample: peripheral blood. The receptor's source is an elderly woman with acute or convalescent COVID-19. The CDR3 reads CASSRTGNYNSPLHF. DNA of the CDR3: TGTGCCAGCAGCCGAACCGGGAATTATAATTCACCCCTCCACTTT.